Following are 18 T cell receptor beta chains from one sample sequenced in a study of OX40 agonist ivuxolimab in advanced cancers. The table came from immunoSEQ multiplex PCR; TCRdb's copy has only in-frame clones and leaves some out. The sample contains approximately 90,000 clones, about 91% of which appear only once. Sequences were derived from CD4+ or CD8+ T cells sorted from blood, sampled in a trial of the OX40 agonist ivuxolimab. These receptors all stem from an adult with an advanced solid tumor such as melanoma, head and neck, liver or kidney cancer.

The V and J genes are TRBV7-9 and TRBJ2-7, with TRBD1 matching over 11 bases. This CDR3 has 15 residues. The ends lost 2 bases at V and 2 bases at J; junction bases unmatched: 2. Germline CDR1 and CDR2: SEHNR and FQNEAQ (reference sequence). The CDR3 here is CASSLSGQGAYEQYF. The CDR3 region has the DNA TGTGCCAGCAGCTTATCGGGACAGGGGGCCTACGAGCAGTACTTC. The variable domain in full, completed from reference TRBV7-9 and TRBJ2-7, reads DTGVSQNPRHKITKRGQNVTFRCDPISEHNRLYWYRQTLGQGPEFLTYFQNEAQLEKSRLLSDRFSAERPKGSFSTLEIQRTEQGDSAMYLCASSLSGQGAYEQYFGPGTRLTVT.

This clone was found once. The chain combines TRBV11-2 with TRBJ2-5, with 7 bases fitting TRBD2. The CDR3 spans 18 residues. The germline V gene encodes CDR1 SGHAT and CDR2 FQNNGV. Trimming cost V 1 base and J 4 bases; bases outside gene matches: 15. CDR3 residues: CASSLGASGTTILETQYF. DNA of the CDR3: TGTGCCAGCAGCTTAGGGGCTAGCGGAACAACCATATTAGAGACCCAGTACTTC.

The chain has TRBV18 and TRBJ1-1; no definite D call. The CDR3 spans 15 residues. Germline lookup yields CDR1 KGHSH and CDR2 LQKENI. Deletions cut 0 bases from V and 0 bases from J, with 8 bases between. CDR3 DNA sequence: TGTGCCAGCTCACCACCGTCGGCTGTGAACACTGAAGCTTTCTTT. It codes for CASSPPSAVNTEAFF.

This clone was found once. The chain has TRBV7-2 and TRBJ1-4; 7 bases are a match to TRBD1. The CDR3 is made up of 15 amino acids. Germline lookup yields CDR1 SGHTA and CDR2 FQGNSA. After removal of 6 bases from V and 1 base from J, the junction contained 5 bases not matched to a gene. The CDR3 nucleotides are TGTGCCAGCAGACAGGGGCCTCTAACTAATGAAAAACTGTTTTTT. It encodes CASRQGPLTNEKLFF.

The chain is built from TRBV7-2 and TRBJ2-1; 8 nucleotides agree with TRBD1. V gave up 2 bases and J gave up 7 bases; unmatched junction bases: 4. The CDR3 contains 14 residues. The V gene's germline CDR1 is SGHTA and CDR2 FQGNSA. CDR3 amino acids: CASSLSGQGNEQFF. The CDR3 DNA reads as TGTGCCAGCAGCTTATCCGGACAGGGTAATGAGCAGTTCTTC.

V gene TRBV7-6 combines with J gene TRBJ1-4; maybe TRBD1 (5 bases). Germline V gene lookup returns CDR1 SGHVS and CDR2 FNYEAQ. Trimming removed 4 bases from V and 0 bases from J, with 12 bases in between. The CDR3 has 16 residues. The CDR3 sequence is CASSYGTVATNEKLFF. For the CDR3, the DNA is TGTGCCAGCAGCTACGGGACCGTGGCAACTAATGAAAAACTGTTTTTT.

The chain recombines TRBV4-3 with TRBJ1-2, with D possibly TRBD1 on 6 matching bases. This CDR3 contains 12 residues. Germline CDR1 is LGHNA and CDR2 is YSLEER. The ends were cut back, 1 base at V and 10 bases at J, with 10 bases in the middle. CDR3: CASSQGGGPYTF. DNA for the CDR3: TGCGCCAGCAGCCAAGGGGGGGGGCCCTACACCTTC.

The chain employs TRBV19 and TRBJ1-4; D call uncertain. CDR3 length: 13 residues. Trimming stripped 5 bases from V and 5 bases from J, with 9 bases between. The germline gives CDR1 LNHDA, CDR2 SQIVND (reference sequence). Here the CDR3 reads CASSLRPNEKLFF. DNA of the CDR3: TGTGCCAGTAGTCTCCGACCAAATGAAAAACTGTTTTTT.

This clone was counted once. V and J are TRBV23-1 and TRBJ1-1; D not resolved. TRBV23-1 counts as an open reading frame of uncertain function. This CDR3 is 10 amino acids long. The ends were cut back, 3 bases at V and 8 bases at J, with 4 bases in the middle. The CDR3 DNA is TGCGCCAGCAGTCAGGGGGAAGCTTTCTTT. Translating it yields CASSQGEAFF.

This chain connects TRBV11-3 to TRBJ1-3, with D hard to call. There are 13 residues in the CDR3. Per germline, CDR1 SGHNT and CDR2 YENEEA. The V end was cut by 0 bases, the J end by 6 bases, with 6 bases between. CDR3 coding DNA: TGTGCCAGCAGCTTAGATGGAGCAAACACCATATATTTT. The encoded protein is CASSLDGANTIYF.

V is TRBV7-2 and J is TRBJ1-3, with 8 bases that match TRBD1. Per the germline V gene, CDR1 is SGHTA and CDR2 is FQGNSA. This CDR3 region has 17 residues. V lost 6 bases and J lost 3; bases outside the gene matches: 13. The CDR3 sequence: CASSSESDRVIGNTIYF. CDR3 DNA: TGTGCCAGCAGTTCAGAATCGGACAGGGTGATTGGAAACACCATATATTTT.

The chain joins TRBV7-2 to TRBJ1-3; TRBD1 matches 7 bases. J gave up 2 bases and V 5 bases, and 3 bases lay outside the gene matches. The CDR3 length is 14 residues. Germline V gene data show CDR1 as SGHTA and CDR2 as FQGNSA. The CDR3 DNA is TGTGCCAGCAGCCTTGACAGGGCTGGAAACACCATATATTTT. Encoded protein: CASSLDRAGNTIYF. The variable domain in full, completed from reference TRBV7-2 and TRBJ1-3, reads GAGVSQSPSNKVTEKGKDVELRCDPISGHTALYWYRQSLGQGLEFLIYFQGNSAPDKSGLPSDRFSAERTGGSVSTLTIQRTQQEDSAVYLCASSLDRAGNTIYFGEGSWLTVV.

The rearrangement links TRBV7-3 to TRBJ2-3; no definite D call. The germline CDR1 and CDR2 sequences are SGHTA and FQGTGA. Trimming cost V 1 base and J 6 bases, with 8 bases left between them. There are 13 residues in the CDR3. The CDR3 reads CASSLRMGDTQYF. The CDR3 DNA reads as TGTGCCAGCAGCTTAAGAATGGGGGATACGCAGTATTTT.

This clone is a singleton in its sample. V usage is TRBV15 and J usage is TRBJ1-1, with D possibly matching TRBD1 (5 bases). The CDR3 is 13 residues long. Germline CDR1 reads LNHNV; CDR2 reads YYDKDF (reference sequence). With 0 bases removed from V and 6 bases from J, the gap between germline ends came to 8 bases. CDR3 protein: CATSRDLRAEAFF. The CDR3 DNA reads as TGTGCCACCAGCAGAGATCTCAGGGCTGAAGCTTTCTTT.

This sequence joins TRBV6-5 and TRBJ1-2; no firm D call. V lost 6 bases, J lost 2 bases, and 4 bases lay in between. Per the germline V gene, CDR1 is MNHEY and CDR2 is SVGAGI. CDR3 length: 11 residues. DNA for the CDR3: TGTGCCAGCAGACGGAACTATGGCTACACCTTC. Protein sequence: CASRRNYGYTF.

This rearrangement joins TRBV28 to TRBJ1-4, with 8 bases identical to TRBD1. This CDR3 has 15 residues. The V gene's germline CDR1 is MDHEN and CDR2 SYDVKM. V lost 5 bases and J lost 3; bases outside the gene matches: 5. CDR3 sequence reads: CASSPPQGANEKLFF. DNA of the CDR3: TGTGCCAGCAGTCCCCCACAGGGGGCTAATGAAAAACTGTTTTTT.

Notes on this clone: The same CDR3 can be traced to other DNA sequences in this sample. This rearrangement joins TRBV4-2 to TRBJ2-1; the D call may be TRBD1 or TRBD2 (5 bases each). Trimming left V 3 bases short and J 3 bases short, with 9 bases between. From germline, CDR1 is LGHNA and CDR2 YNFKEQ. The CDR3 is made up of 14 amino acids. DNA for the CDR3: TGTGCCAGCAGCCAGGACACTAGCTACAATGAGCAGTTCTTC. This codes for CASSQDTSYNEQFF.

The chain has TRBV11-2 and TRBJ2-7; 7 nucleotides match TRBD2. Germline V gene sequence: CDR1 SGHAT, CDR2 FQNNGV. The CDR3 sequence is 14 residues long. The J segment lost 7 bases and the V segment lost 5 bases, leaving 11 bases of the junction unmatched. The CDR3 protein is CASSRLKGGGEQYF. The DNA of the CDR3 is TGTGCCAGCAGCCGCCTCAAGGGCGGGGGTGAGCAGTACTTC.